Described below is a single T cell receptor (beta chain) sequence and its context. Antigen: not known. The record originates from a study of cytomegalovirus exposure and HLA in healthy donors. Findings and limits, study-wide: CMV serostatus alone was available as immune exposure information. Per published reports, the classifier diagnosed cytomegalovirus status with high specificity and sensitivity.

With 6 bases removed from V and 2 bases from J, the gap between germline ends came to 16 bases. The length of the CDR3 is 14 residues. Per the germline V gene, CDR1 is SQVTM and CDR2 is ANQGSEA. The study ran its PCR with 60 Vbeta and 13 Jbeta primers. Sequencing used immunoSEQ multiplex PCR; TCRdb keeps in-frame clones, though not all of them. The top ten hold about 1.6% of the sample, which has under 200,000 clones, around 68% seen once. The sequencing input was PBMCs. This chain links TRBV29-1 with TRBJ1-2; D perhaps matches TRBD1 (6 bases). This TCR was sampled from a girl between 10 and 17 years old in good health and CMV-seronegative. CDR3 sequence (DNA): TGCAGCGTCACAAATTGGACAGCCAACTATGGCTACACCTTC. Encoded protein: CSVTNWTANYGYTF.